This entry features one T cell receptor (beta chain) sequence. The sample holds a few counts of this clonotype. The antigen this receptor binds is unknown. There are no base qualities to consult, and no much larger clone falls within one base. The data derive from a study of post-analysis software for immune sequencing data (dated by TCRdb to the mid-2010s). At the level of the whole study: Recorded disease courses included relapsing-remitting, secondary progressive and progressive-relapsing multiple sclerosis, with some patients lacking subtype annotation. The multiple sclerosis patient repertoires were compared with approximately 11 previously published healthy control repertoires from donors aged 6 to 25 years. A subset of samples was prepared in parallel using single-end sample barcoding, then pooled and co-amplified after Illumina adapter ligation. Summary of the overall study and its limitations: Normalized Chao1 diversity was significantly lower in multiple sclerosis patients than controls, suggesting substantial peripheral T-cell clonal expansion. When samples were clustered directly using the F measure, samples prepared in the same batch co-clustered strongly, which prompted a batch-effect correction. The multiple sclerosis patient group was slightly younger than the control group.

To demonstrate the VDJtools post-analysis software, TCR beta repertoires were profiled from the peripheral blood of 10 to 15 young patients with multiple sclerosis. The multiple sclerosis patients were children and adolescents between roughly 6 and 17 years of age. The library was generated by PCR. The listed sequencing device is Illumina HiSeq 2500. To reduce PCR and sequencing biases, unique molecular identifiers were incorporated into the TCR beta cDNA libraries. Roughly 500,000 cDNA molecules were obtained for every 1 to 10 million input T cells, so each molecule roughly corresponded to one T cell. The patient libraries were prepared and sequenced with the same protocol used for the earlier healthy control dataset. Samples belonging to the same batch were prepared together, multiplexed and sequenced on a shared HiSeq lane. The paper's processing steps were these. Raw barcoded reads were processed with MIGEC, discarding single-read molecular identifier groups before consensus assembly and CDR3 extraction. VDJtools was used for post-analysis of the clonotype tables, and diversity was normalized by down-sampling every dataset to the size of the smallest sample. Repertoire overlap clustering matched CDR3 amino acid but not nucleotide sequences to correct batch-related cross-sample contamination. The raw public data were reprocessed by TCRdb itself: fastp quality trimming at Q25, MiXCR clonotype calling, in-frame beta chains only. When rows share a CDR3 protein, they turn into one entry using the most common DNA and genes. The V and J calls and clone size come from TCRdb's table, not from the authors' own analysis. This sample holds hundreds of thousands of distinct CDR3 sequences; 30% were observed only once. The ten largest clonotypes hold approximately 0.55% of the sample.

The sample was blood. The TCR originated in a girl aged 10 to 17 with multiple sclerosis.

This receptor carries the CDR3 CSVFGNTEAFF. The DNA sequence is as follows: TGCAGCGTTTTTGGGAACACTGAAGCTTTCTTT. The rearranged segments are TRBV29-1 and TRBJ1-1, with an unclear D gene assignment. For CDR1 and CDR2, the germline V gene lists SQVTM and ANQGSEA. CDR3 length: 11 amino acids, cysteine to phenylalanine. The only DNA kept is the CDR3, 33 bases in frame from the first base. Cut back by 5 bases and 1 base, the V and J ends lie 5 bases apart.